A selection of T cell receptor beta chains follows, all from one sample in a study of blood T cell repertoires in COVID-19. The assay was immunoSEQ multiplex PCR, and TCRdb's table has in-frame clones only and misses some. The table has about 200,000 clones, 75% to 90% seen once; the top ten hold 4.5% to 5.5%. The sequenced sample consisted of peripheral blood. The receptors were sampled from a woman aged 40 to 49 with acute or convalescent COVID-19. Each CDR3 is given with its conserved first and last residue. D genes are given only for firm matches. Expanded clones are given a class, and other clones once, few, many or no size at all.

clone_size	j_call	d_call	v_call	cdr3_aa	cdr3_nt
.	TRBJ2-3	TRBD2	TRBV10-3	CAMKGTSGDVDTQYF	TGTGCCATGAAGGGTACTAGCGGGGACGTAGATACGCAGTATTTT
.	TRBJ1-4	TRBD1	TRBV30	CAWSPPQGGGTEKLFF	TGTGCCTGGAGTCCCCCACAGGGGGGAGGAACTGAAAAACTGTTTTTT
.	TRBJ1-5	.	TRBV24-1	CATSDPDQPQHF	TGTGCCACCAGTGATCCCGATCAGCCCCAGCATTTT
once	TRBJ2-5	.	TRBV5-1	CASSILLGQETQYF	TGCGCCAGCAGCATTTTACTAGGCCAAGAGACCCAGTACTTC
.	TRBJ1-4	.	TRBV18	CASSPFSLGRSNEKLFF	TGTGCCAGCTCACCATTTTCCCTGGGGCGGTCTAATGAAAAACTGTTTTTT
.	TRBJ1-2	.	TRBV5-4	CASSLTGERYGYTF	TGTGCCAGCAGCTTGACGGGAGAGAGGTATGGCTACACCTTC
once	TRBJ1-2	TRBD1	TRBV10-1	CASSPGTGGSYGYTF	TGCGCCAGTTCACCGGGGACAGGGGGCTCCTATGGCTACACCTTC
.	TRBJ1-5	.	TRBV27	CASSLQGPNQPQHF	TGTGCCAGCAGCCTTCAGGGGCCCAATCAGCCCCAGCATTTT
.	TRBJ1-2	TRBD1	TRBV6-4	CASSDSGTGRDGYTF	TGTGCCAGCAGTGACTCTGGGACAGGGAGGGATGGCTACACCTTC
.	TRBJ1-1	TRBD1	TRBV3-1/TRBV3-2	CASSRGTGGEAFF	TGTGCCAGCAGCCGAGGGACAGGGGGTGAAGCTTTCTTT
.	TRBJ1-5	.	TRBV5-1	CASSLGVSDSNQPQHF	TGCGCCAGCAGCTTGGGTGTCAGCGATAGCAATCAGCCCCAGCATTTT
.	TRBJ1-2	TRBD1	TRBV15	CATSRGQGSNYGYTF	TGTGCCACCAGCAGAGGACAGGGGAGCAACTATGGCTACACCTTC
.	TRBJ1-2	TRBD1	TRBV5-1	CASSSGQGAFDGYTF	TGCGCCAGCAGCTCCGGACAGGGGGCCTTCGATGGCTACACCTTC
.	TRBJ1-2	TRBD1	TRBV6-6	CASSWDSNYGYTF	TGTGCCAGCAGCTGGGACAGTAACTATGGCTACACCTTC
.	TRBJ2-1	TRBD2	TRBV4-2	CASSQDLRGGPWFF	TGTGCCAGCAGCCAAGATTTGCGGGGGGGCCCCTGGTTCTTC
.	TRBJ1-2	.	TRBV6-5	CASHGINRVRYGYTF	TGTGCCAGCCACGGCATAAACAGGGTCCGCTATGGCTACACCTTC
.	TRBJ2-3	TRBD1	TRBV7-9	CASSFPGGANTQYF	TGTGCCAGCAGCTTTCCAGGGGGCGCAAATACGCAGTATTTT
.	TRBJ2-3	.	TRBV5-1	CASSLWRNPSTDTQYF	TGCGCCAGCAGCTTGTGGCGGAATCCAAGCACAGATACGCAGTATTTT